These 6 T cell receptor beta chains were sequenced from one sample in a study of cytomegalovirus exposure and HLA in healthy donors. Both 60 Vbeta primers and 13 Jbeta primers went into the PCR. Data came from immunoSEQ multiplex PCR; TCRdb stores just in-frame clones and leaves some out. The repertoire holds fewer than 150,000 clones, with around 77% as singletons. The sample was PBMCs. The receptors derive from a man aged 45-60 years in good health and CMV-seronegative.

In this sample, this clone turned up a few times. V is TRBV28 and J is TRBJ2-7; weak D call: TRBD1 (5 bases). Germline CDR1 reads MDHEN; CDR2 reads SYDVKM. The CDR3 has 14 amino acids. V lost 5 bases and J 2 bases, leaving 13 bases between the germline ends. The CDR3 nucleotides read TGTGCCAGCAGTCTGGACCCGACAGCCTACGAGCAGTACTTC. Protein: CASSLDPTAYEQYF.

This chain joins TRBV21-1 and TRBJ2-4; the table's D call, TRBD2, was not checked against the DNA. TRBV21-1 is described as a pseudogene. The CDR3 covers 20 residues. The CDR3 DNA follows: TGTGCCAGCAGCAAAGAACTTAGCGGGACAAAGGCGCGGGCCAAAAACATTCAGTACTTC. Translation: CASSKELSGTKARAKNIQYF.

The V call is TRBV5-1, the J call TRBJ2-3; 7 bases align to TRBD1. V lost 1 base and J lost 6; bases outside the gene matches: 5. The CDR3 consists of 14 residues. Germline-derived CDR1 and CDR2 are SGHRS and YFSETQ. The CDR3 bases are TGCGCCAGCAGCTTGACAGGGGACCGGGATACGCAGTATTTT. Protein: CASSLTGDRDTQYF.

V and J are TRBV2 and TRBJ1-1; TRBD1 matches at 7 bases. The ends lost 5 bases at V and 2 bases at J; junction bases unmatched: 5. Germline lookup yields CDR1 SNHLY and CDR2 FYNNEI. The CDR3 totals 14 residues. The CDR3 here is CASSRQGGNTEAFF. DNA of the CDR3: TGTGCCAGCAGTCGACAGGGTGGCAACACTGAAGCTTTCTTT.

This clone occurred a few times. This chain's CDR3 is CASSVDRGEYNEQFF. The CDR3 DNA sequence: TGTGCCAGCAGCGTAGACAGGGGGGAGTACAATGAGCAGTTCTTC. The rearrangement uses TRBV2 and TRBJ2-1; 9 bases are shared with TRBD1. The CDR3 contains 15 residues. Germline CDR1 and CDR2: SNHLY and FYNNEI. V was clipped by 6 bases and J by 4 bases; unmatched bases: 7.

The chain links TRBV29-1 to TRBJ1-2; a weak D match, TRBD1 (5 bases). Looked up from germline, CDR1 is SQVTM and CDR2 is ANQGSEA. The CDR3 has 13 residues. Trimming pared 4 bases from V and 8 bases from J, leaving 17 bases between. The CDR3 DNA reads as TGCAGCGTTGTGGCAGGCGGGGAGGGGGGCTACACCTTC. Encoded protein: CSVVAGGEGGYTF.